A single sample is the source of the 26 T cell receptor beta chains below, sequenced in a study of shared clonotypes between healthy human individuals. The data were produced by immunoSEQ multiplex PCR, yet TCRdb's version contains in-frame clones alone and is incomplete. Here the sample spans about 2.1 million clones, over 85% being singletons. In the naive CD8 group, cells lacked CD45RO and were positively selected for CCR7, so terminally differentiated effector memory CD45RA+ cells were left out. The sequencing input was naive CD8+ T cells from PBMCs. Receptor source: a man between 18 and 35 years old in good health. Some clones in this sample may be carry-over from other donors' samples.

This chain uses TRBV2 with TRBJ1-2; TRBD1 might be the D (5 bases). The CDR3 sequence is 15 residues long. The germline V gene has CDR1 SNHLY and CDR2 FYNNEI. The germline V and J ends were trimmed by 2 bases and 6 bases, with 16 bases remaining between them. The CDR3 is CASSERPGQRDGYTF. CDR3 bases: TGTGCCAGCAGTGAAAGGCCGGGGCAGAGAGATGGCTACACCTTC.

The rearrangement joins TRBV19 to TRBJ2-1; 12 positions agree with TRBD1. J lost 5 bases, V lost 6 bases, and 17 bases had no gene match. The CDR3 loop spans 19 amino acids. Germline V gives CDR1 LNHDA, CDR2 SQIVND (reference sequence). This CDR3 is CASRGRDRGHGLLHNEQFF. The CDR3 DNA reads TGTGCCAGTAGAGGGCGGGACAGGGGGCATGGCCTCCTCCACAATGAGCAGTTCTTC.

The rearrangement links TRBV9 to TRBJ2-1; D possibly matches TRBD1 or TRBD2 (5 bases each). Trimming shortened V by 3 bases and J by 3 bases, and 13 bases separated the two germline ends. The CDR3 has 15 residues. Looked up from germline, CDR1 is SGDLS and CDR2 is YYNGEE. The CDR3 DNA reads TGTGCCAGCAGCGAACCGGGACCGAACTACAATGAGCAGTTCTTC. This encodes CASSEPGPNYNEQFF.

This chain connects TRBV9 to TRBJ1-2; 7 bases match TRBD1. Germline CDR1 and CDR2: SGDLS and YYNGEE. Trimming took 0 bases from V and 4 from J; bases not matched to a gene: 15. This CDR3 region has 18 residues. Here the CDR3 reads CASSVVSPVPGGAYGYTF. The DNA for the CDR3 is TGTGCCAGCAGCGTAGTCTCGCCCGTGCCAGGGGGTGCCTATGGCTACACCTTC.

This chain connects TRBV13 to TRBJ1-2; no definite D call. V lost 2 bases, J lost 5 bases, and 12 bases lay in between. This CDR3 contains 14 residues. The germline CDR1 and CDR2 sequences are PRHDT and FYEKMQ (reference sequence). The CDR3 here is CASSLHVSGYGYTF. CDR3 DNA: TGTGCCAGCAGCTTACATGTTTCCGGGTATGGCTACACCTTC.

In the case of this clone: Other DNA sequences within the sample encode an identical CDR3. The chain recombines TRBV2 with TRBJ2-5; D unclear. This CDR3 contains 14 residues. Germline V gene lookup returns CDR1 SNHLY and CDR2 FYNNEI. The V and J ends lost 0 bases and 4 bases respectively, with 9 bases between them. CDR3: CASSEAGRRETQYF. CDR3 coding DNA: TGTGCCAGCAGTGAAGCTGGCCGCCGAGAGACCCAGTACTTC.

In the case of this clone: This sample also contains other DNA sequences that code for the same CDR3. The CDR3 nucleotides are TGTGCCTGGAGTGTACTAGCGGGAGGTGGTGATACGCAGTATTTT. Protein: CAWSVLAGGGDTQYF. This chain joins TRBV30 and TRBJ2-3, with 12 bases matching TRBD2. Germline lookup yields CDR1 GTSNPN and CDR2 SVGIG (reference sequence). Unmatched junction bases numbered 4, after V lost 0 bases and J lost 6 bases. CDR3 size: 15 residues.

V and J are TRBV7-9 and TRBJ2-2; D not resolved. Germline CDR1 is SEHNR and CDR2 is FQNEAQ (reference sequence). The CDR3 has 13 amino acids. Between the trimmed V and J ends, which lost 8 bases and 6 bases, there was a span of 13 bases. CDR3 coding DNA: TGTGCCAGCTTGTTAACTCCTGCCGGGGAGCTGTTTTTT. It codes for CASLLTPAGELFF.

There are a few counts of this clone. One end of the junction does not line up with germline, which may come from a read error. V gene TRBV6-6 combines with J gene TRBJ1-2, with TRBD1 as a possible D gene (5 bases). This CDR3 contains 12 residues. Looked up from germline, CDR1 is MNHNY and CDR2 is SVGAGI (reference sequence). CDR3 nucleotides: TGTGCCAGCAGTAATCGGACACGGATTGTTGTCTTC. This encodes CASSNRTRIVVF.

V and J are TRBV29-1 and TRBJ2-5; 8 nucleotides agree with TRBD2. Judging by the DNA end, TRBJ2-7 fits better; the J call may be wrong. The length of the CDR3 is 14 residues. CDR1 is SQVTM and CDR2 is ANQGSEA in the germline V gene. CDR3 sequence: CSVGTTSGSYEQYF. For the CDR3, the DNA is TGCAGCGTTGGAACCACTAGCGGTTCCTACGAGCAGTACTTC.

The CDR3 region has the DNA TGCGCCAGCACCCTGAGGGGGGCTGGGGTCCTTACTGAAGCTTTCTTT. This sequence encodes CASTLRGAGVLTEAFF. V gene TRBV5-1 combines with J gene TRBJ1-1; D may be TRBD1 (6 bases). The ends were cut back, 6 bases at V and 5 bases at J, with 23 bases in the middle. The germline CDR1 and CDR2 sequences are SGHRS and YFSETQ. The CDR3 has 16 amino acids.

The chain joins TRBV5-8 to TRBJ1-4; D unclear. The CDR3 is 13 residues long. Trimming left V 2 bases short and J 8 bases short, with 10 bases between. Germline V CDR1 and CDR2: SGHTS, YDEGEE. CDR3 loop: CASSLGFWEKLFF. CDR3 bases: TGTGCCAGCAGCTTAGGCTTCTGGGAAAAACTGTTTTTT.

This clone was observed a handful of times. The same CDR3 can be traced to other DNA sequences in this sample. The chain uses TRBV5-1 and TRBJ1-1; 8 bases map to TRBD1. Germline-derived CDR1 and CDR2 are SGHRS and YFSETQ. With V trimmed by 0 bases and J by 3 bases, 1 base remained unmatched. The CDR3 length is 14 residues. The CDR3 region is CASSLGQGYTEAFF. CDR3 sequence (DNA): TGCGCCAGCAGCTTGGGACAGGGGTACACTGAAGCTTTCTTT.

V and J are TRBV7-3 and TRBJ2-5; 13 bases line up with TRBD2. J was trimmed by 3 bases and V by 5 bases; bases with no gene match: 3. The CDR3 length is 15 residues. Per germline, CDR1 SGHTA and CDR2 FQGTGA. DNA for the CDR3: TGTGCCAGCAGCGTAGGGACTAGCGGGAAAGAGACCCAGTACTTC. Translation: CASSVGTSGKETQYF.

This clone appeared a single time. Additional DNA sequences in this sample encode the identical CDR3. This chain joins TRBV7-8 and TRBJ2-1; D not certain. Germline loops: CDR1 SGHVS, CDR2 FQNEAQ. V was shortened by 2 bases and J by 0 bases, with 8 bases between the two germline ends. The CDR3 consists of 15 residues. In nucleotides, the CDR3 is TGTGCCAGCAGCTTACGTGGGTCCTCCTACAATGAGCAGTTCTTC. This gives the protein CASSLRGSSYNEQFF. Drawing the rest from reference TRBV7-8 and TRBJ2-1, the complete variable domain is GAGVSQSPRYKVAKRGQDVALRCDPISGHVSLFWYQQALGQGPEFLTYFQNEAQLDKSGLPSDRFFAERPEGSVSTLKIQRTQQEDSAVYLCASSLRGSSYNEQFFGPGTRLTVL.

V gene TRBV7-9 combines with J gene TRBJ1-3, with TRBD1 matching 8 bases. CDR1 SEHNR and CDR2 FQNEAQ come from the germline V gene (reference sequence). This CDR3 is built from 16 residues. V trimming: 0 bases; J trimming: 5 bases; junction bases outside the gene matches: 6. The CDR3 region has the DNA TGTGCCAGCAGCTTAGCACCGGACAGGGCTAGAAACACCATATATTTT. The encoded protein is CASSLAPDRARNTIYF.

The chain recombines TRBV5-6 with TRBJ1-2, with 7 bases lining up with TRBD1. The germline V gene encodes CDR1 SGHDT and CDR2 YYEEEE. CDR3 length equals 15 residues. V was clipped by 0 bases and J by 3 bases; unmatched bases: 5. The CDR3 DNA reads TGTGCCAGCAGCTTGGACACAGGGGCATACTATGGCTACACCTTC. Protein sequence: CASSLDTGAYYGYTF.

This clone was counted between two and nine times. V and J are TRBV28 and TRBJ2-3; D is undetermined. In germline, CDR1 is MDHEN, CDR2 SYDVKM. This CDR3 has 12 residues. Deletions cut 5 bases from V and 4 bases from J, with 7 bases between. For the CDR3, the DNA is TGTGCCAGCAGTGTGAAGGCAGATACGCAGTATTTT. This encodes CASSVKADTQYF.

This sequence joins TRBV28 and TRBJ2-1; 8 bases match TRBD2. V was pared by 5 bases and J by 4 bases, with 7 bases of the junction left unmatched. CDR3 size: 15 residues. The V gene's germline CDR1 is MDHEN and CDR2 SYDVKM. CDR3 DNA sequence: TGTGCCAGCAGTGTAAGCGGGAGTCCTTACAATGAGCAGTTCTTC. Its protein is CASSVSGSPYNEQFF. Complete variable domain (other parts from reference TRBV28 and TRBJ2-1): DVKVTQSSRYLVKRTGEKVFLECVQDMDHENMFWYRQDPGLGLRLIYFSYDVKMKEKGDIPEGYSVSREKKERFSLILESASTNQTSMYLCASSVSGSPYNEQFFGPGTRLTVL.

The V and J genes are TRBV27 and TRBJ2-3; D unresolved. There are 16 residues in the CDR3. V was shortened by 2 bases and J by 3 bases, with 15 bases between the two germline ends. Germline V CDR1 and CDR2: MNHEY, SMNVEV (reference sequence). In DNA form, the CDR3 reads TGTGCCAGCAGTTTAATCAGTCTGCATTATACAGATACGCAGTATTTT. Translating it yields CASSLISLHYTDTQYF.

The table lists this clone with a count of one. The V gene is TRBV4-1, the J gene TRBJ2-1; maybe TRBD1 (5 bases). The CDR3 length is 16 residues. Trimming left V 0 bases short and J 2 bases short, with 11 bases between. Germline CDR1 reads MGHRA; CDR2 reads YSYEKL. The CDR3 DNA sequence: TGCGCCAGCAGCCAAGATTGGGGCGGTCCCTACAATGAGCAGTTCTTC. It is translated as CASSQDWGGPYNEQFF.

The genes are TRBV16 and TRBJ1-1, with D perhaps TRBD1 (5 bases). Germline V gives CDR1 KGHSY, CDR2 FQNENV. The CDR3 length is 16 residues. V was pared by 0 bases and J by 3 bases, with 14 bases between. The CDR3 sequence is CASSQSSRDRDTEAFF. CDR3 coding DNA: TGTGCCAGCAGCCAATCGAGTAGGGACCGAGACACTGAAGCTTTCTTT.

DNA for the CDR3: TGTGCCAGCAGTCCCGACCTGAATCAGCCCCAGCATTTT. It is translated as CASSPDLNQPQHF. This rearrangement joins TRBV6-1 to TRBJ1-5; D ambiguous. The CDR3 totals 13 residues. V shed 5 bases and J shed 4 bases, with 9 bases lying between them. CDR1 MNHNS and CDR2 SASEGT come from the germline V gene.

The rearrangement uses TRBV29-1 and TRBJ2-1, with TRBD1 matching 10 bases. The ends lost 2 bases at V and 4 bases at J; junction bases unmatched: 8. The CDR3 loop spans 16 amino acids. Germline-derived CDR1 and CDR2 are SQVTM and ANQGSEA. This chain's CDR3 is CSVEPRTGGRYNEQFF. The CDR3 DNA reads as TGCAGCGTTGAACCACGGACAGGGGGAAGATACAATGAGCAGTTCTTC.

The chain carries TRBV19 and TRBJ2-2; the match to TRBD2 covers 12 bases. V was pared by 4 bases and J by 4 bases, with 16 bases of the junction left unmatched. Germline V gene data show CDR1 as LNHDA and CDR2 as SQIVND (reference sequence). The length of the CDR3 is 20 residues. The CDR3 protein is CASSNPRLAGAGSGTGELFF. The CDR3 DNA is TGTGCCAGTAGTAATCCGAGACTAGCGGGAGCTGGCTCGGGCACCGGGGAGCTGTTTTTT.

The chain recombines TRBV23-1 with TRBJ2-1, with 10 bases matching TRBD2. TRBV23-1 belongs to the ORF category, with a function that is uncertain. J lost 5 bases, V lost 4 bases, and 5 bases had no gene match. CDR3 length equals 15 residues. The CDR3 nucleotides are TGCGCCAGCAGTCTGGTTGGACTAGCGGACAATGAGCAGTTCTTC. Amino acids: CASSLVGLADNEQFF.